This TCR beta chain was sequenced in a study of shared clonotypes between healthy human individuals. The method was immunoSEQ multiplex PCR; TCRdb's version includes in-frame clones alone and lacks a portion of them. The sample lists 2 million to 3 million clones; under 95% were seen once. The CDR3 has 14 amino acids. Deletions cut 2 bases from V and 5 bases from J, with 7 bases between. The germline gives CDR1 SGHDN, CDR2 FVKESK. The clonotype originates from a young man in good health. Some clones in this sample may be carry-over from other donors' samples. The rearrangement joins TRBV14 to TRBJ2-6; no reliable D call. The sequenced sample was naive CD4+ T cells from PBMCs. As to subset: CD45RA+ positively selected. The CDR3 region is CASSQKARANVLTF. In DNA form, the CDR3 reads TGTGCCAGCAGCCAAAAGGCCAGGGCCAACGTCCTGACTTTC.